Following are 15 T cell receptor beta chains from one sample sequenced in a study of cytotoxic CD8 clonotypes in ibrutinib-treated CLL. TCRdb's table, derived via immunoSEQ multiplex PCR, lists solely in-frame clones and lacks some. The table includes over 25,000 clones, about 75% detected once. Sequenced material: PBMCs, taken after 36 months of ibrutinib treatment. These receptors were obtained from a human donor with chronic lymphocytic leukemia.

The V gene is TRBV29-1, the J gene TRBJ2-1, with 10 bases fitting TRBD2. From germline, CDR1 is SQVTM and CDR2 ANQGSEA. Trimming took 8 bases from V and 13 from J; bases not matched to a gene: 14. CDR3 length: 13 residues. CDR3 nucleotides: TGCAGCCCAACCGACCGGACTAGCGGATTTCAGTTCTTC. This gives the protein CSPTDRTSGFQFF.

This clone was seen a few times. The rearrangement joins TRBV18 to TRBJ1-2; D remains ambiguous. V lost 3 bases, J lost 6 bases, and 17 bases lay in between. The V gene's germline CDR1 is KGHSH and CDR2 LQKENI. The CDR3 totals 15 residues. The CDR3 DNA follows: TGTGCCAGCTCACCCCCAGGCGCGTCCCGAGATGGCTACACCTTC. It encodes CASSPPGASRDGYTF.

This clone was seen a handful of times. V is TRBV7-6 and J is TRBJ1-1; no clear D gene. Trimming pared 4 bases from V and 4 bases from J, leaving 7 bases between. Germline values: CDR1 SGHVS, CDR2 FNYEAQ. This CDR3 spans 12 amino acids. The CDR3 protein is CASSSETTEAFF. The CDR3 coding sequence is TGTGCCAGCAGCTCGGAAACCACTGAAGCTTTCTTT.

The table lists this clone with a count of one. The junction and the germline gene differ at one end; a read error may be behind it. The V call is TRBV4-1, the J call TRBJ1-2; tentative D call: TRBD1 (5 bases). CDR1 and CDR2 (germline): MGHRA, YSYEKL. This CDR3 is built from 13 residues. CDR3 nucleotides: TGTGCCAGCAGCTTGACGGGGGGCTATGGCTACACCTTC. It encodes CASSLTGGYGYTF.

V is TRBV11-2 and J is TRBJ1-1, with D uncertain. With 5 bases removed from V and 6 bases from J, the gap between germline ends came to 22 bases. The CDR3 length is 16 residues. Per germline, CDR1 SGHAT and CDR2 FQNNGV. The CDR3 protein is CASSPTPVAALPEAFF. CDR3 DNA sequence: TGTGCCAGCAGCCCTACCCCGGTGGCAGCACTACCTGAAGCTTTCTTT.

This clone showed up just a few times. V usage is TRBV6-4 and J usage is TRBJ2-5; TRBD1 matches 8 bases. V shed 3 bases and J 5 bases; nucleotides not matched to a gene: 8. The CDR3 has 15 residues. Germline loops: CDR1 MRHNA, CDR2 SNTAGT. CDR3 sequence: CASSESPTGVETQYF. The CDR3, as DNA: TGTGCCAGCAGTGAATCCCCGACAGGGGTGGAGACCCAGTACTTC.

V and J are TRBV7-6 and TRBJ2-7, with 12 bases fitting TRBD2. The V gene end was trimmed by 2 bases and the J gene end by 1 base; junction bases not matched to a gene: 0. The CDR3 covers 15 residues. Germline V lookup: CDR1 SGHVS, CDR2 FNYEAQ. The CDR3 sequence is CASSLTSGGSYEQYF. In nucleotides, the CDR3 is TGTGCCAGCAGCTTAACTAGCGGGGGGTCCTACGAGCAGTACTTC. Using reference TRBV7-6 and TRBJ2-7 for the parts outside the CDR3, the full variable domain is GAGVSQSPRYKVTKRGQDVALRCDPISGHVSLYWYRQALGQGPEFLTYFNYEAQQDKSGLPNDRFSAERPEGSISTLTIQRTEQRDSAMYRCASSLTSGGSYEQYFGPGTRLTVT.

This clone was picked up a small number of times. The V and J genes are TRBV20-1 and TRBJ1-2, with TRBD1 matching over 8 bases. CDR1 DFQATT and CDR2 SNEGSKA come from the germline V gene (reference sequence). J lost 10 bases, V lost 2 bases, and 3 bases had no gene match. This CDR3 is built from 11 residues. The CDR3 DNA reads TGCAGTGCTAGAATCCAGGGGGCCTACACCTTC. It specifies CSARIQGAYTF.

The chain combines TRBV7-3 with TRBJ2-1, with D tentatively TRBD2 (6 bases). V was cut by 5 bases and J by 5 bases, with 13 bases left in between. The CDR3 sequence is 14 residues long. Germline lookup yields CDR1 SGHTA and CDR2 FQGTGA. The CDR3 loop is CASSPLGLDNEQFF. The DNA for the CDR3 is TGTGCCAGCAGCCCACTGGGACTGGACAATGAGCAGTTCTTC.

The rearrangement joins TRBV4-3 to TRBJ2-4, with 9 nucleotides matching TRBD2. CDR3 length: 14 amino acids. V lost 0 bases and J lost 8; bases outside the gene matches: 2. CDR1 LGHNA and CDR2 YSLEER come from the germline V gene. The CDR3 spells CASSQEGGRDIQYF. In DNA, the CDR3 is TGCGCCAGCAGCCAAGAGGGCGGGAGGGACATTCAGTACTTC.

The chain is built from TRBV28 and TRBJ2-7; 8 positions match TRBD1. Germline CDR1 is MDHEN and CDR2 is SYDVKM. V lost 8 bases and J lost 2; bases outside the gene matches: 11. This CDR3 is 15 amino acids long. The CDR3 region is CASDGIRDRPYEQYF. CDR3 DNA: TGTGCCAGCGACGGTATCCGGGACAGGCCCTACGAGCAGTACTTC.

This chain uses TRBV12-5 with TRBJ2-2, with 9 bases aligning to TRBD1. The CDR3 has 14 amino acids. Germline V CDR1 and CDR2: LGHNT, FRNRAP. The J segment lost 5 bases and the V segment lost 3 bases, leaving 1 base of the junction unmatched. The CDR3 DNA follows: TGTGCTAGTGGTTTACAGGGGGCGACCGGGGAGCTGTTTTTT. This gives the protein CASGLQGATGELFF.

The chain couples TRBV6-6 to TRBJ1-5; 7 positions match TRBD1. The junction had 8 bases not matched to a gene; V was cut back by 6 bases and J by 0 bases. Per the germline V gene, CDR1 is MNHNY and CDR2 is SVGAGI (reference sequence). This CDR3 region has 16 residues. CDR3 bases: TGTGCCAGCAGAAAAGGACAGGAGGATAGCAATCAGCCCCAGCATTTT. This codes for CASRKGQEDSNQPQHF.

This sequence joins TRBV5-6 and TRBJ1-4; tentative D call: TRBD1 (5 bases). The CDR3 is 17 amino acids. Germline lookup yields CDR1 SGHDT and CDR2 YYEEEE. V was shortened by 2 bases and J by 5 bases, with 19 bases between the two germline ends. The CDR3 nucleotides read TGTGCCAGCAGCTTCACGCACGCCGGGACGGGGAATGAAAAACTGTTTTTT. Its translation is CASSFTHAGTGNEKLFF.

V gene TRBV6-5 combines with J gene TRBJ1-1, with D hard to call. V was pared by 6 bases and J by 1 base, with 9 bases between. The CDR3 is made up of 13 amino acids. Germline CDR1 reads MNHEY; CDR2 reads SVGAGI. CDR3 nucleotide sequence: TGTGCCAGCAGCCAAATCAGGAACACTGAAGCTTTCTTT. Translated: CASSQIRNTEAFF.